This T cell receptor (beta chain) is drawn from a study of cytomegalovirus exposure and HLA in healthy donors. General study points: TCR beta V- and J-gene trimming, according to a later analysis, was linked to a missense DCLRE1C variant. V segments that were indistinguishable, TRBV6-2 and TRBV6-3 among them, were omitted from analysis. Both high specificity and high sensitivity reportedly marked the classifier's diagnosis of cytomegalovirus status. After further analysis at a later stage, some 15,000 TCR beta sequences were associated with HLA alleles at 0.05 false discovery rate.

There are 13 residues in the CDR3. CDR1 is LGHNA and CDR2 is YNFKEQ in the germline V gene. Regarding this clone: Its antigen remains unidentified.

It was with 60 Vbeta and 13 Jbeta primers that the PCR ran. TCRdb's copy holds only in-frame clones and misses some; the assay was immunoSEQ multiplex PCR. Of about 180,000 clones in the sample, roughly four fifths were seen once. The rearrangement links TRBV4-2 to TRBJ2-5; maybe TRBD1 (8 bases). The DNA end is more similar to TRBJ2-7, so the J call may be wrong. This sequence originates from a man aged 18-30 years in good health and CMV-seronegative. The specimen was PBMCs. CDR3 DNA sequence: TGTGCCAGCAGCCAAACAGGGGGGGACGAGCAGTACTTC. Amino acid sequence: CASSQTGGDEQYF.